These 26 T cell receptor beta chains came from one sample sequenced in a study of OX40 agonist ivuxolimab in advanced cancers. Measured with immunoSEQ multiplex PCR; TCRdb has only the in-frame clones, and not every one. The top ten clones hold approximately 9.9% of a sample with about 80,000 clones, 94% of them seen once. Here the sequenced sample was CD4+ or CD8+ T cells sorted from blood, taken in a trial of the OX40 agonist ivuxolimab. The receptor set was obtained from an adult with an advanced solid tumor such as melanoma, head and neck, liver or kidney cancer.

The chain links TRBV7-8 to TRBJ2-1, with 10 bases aligning to TRBD2. V lost 6 bases, J lost 0 bases, and 8 bases stayed unmatched. Germline CDR1 SGHVS, CDR2 FQNEAQ. This CDR3 is 17 amino acids long. The DNA for the CDR3 is TGTGCCAGCAGTCCTCCGGGACTAGCGTCCTCCTACAATGAGCAGTTCTTC. Translated, it gives CASSPPGLASSYNEQFF.

The chain recombines TRBV4-2 with TRBJ2-1; the D gene is possibly TRBD2 (6 bases). In germline, CDR1 is LGHNA, CDR2 YNFKEQ. The germline V and J ends were trimmed by 4 bases and 8 bases, with 18 bases remaining between them. CDR3 length equals 15 residues. DNA for the CDR3: TGTGCCAGCAGCCCCGCTCCCGGGCCGGGGGATGAGCAGTTCTTC. Translated: CASSPAPGPGDEQFF.

CDR3 bases: TGTGCCAGCAGCCTAGGAGGGGATGAGCAGTTCTTC. The encoded protein is CASSLGGDEQFF. The V and J genes are TRBV6-1 and TRBJ2-1; perhaps TRBD2 as D (6 bases). Trimming removed 6 bases from V and 8 bases from J, with 11 bases in between. This CDR3 is 12 amino acids long. The germline gives CDR1 MNHNS, CDR2 SASEGT.

This chain joins TRBV28 and TRBJ2-5; D is perhaps TRBD2 (6 bases). The V gene lost 2 bases and the J gene lost 2 bases, with 12 bases spanning the gap. Germline values: CDR1 MDHEN, CDR2 SYDVKM. This CDR3 spans 15 amino acids. Written as DNA, the CDR3 is TGTGCCAGCAGTTTAGGGGAGGAGACACAAGAGACCCAGTACTTC. Translated, it gives CASSLGEETQETQYF.

The chain links TRBV9 to TRBJ1-1; possibly TRBD1 for D (5 bases). The length of the CDR3 is 14 residues. Germline-derived CDR1 and CDR2 are SGDLS and YYNGEE. The ends were cut back, 0 bases at V and 4 bases at J, with 10 bases in the middle. CDR3 DNA sequence: TGTGCCAGCAGCGTAGTTAGCAGGGTCACTGAAGCTTTCTTT. Protein product: CASSVVSRVTEAFF.

CDR3 region: CASRTTLWREQNEQFF. The CDR3, as DNA: TGTGCCAGCCGAACGACTCTCTGGCGGGAGCAAAATGAGCAGTTCTTC. The chain is built from TRBV28 and TRBJ2-1; 7 nucleotides align to TRBD2. CDR1 is MDHEN, CDR2 SYDVKM, per germline. This CDR3 spans 16 amino acids. Germline trimming cut 8 bases from V and 7 bases from J; bases unmatched to any gene: 17. Looking up the rest from reference TRBV28 and TRBJ2-1 gives the full variable domain: DVKVTQSSRYLVKRTGEKVFLECVQDMDHENMFWYRQDPGLGLRLIYFSYDVKMKEKGDIPEGYSVSREKKERFSLILESASTNQTSMYLCASRTTLWREQNEQFFGPGTRLTVL.

The chain links TRBV27 to TRBJ2-1; D is undetermined. Germline V lookup: CDR1 MNHEY, CDR2 SMNVEV (reference sequence). The CDR3 contains 15 residues. V shed 7 bases and J shed 6 bases, with 19 bases lying between them. Here the CDR3 reads CASTLTALSGNEQFF. The CDR3 DNA reads as TGTGCCAGCACCCTCACCGCGCTGAGTGGCAATGAGCAGTTCTTC.

As concerns this clone: Its ends do not fully match the called genes, so a read error is possible. The rearrangement joins TRBV5-6 to TRBJ1-1; a possible D gene is TRBD1 (5 bases). CDR1 and CDR2 from the germline V gene are SGHDT and YYEEEE. CDR3 length: 14 residues. The CDR3 DNA reads TGTGCCAGCAGCTTGGCCGGGGGATGGGGGGACTCGGGCTTT. Amino acids: CASSLAGGWGDSGF.

The rearrangement joins TRBV13 to TRBJ1-4, with TRBD1 matching over 10 bases. J was trimmed by 10 bases and V by 5 bases; bases with no gene match: 7. The CDR3 extends over 14 amino acids. CDR1 PRHDT and CDR2 FYEKMQ come from the germline V gene (reference sequence). The CDR3 sequence: CASSEGTGAGKLFF. CDR3 DNA sequence: TGTGCCAGCAGCGAAGGGACAGGGGCCGGAAAACTGTTTTTT.

Comments on this clone: Within the sample, other DNA sequences also encode this same CDR3. The rearrangement joins TRBV19 to TRBJ2-7; 9 nucleotides agree with TRBD1. Per germline, CDR1 LNHDA and CDR2 SQIVND (reference sequence). The CDR3 covers 13 residues. V was pared by 9 bases and J by 3 bases, with 6 bases of the junction left unmatched. The CDR3 nucleotides read TGTGCCAGCAGATCGACAGGGGGCTACGAGCAGTACTTC. This gives the protein CASRSTGGYEQYF.

CDR3 residues: CASSQVSRSTEGYTF. The CDR3 nucleotides read TGCGCCAGCAGCCAAGTGTCCCGGTCCACAGAAGGCTACACCTTC. The V and J genes are TRBV4-1 and TRBJ1-2; D is unclear. The V gene's germline CDR1 is MGHRA and CDR2 YSYEKL. V lost 1 base and J lost 8, with 17 bases in between. The CDR3 sequence is 15 residues long.

J is TRBJ2-5 and V is TRBV7-8; no clear D. With the DNA end fitting TRBJ2-7 better, the J assignment may be wrong. This CDR3 has 14 amino acids. CDR1 SGHVS and CDR2 FQNEAQ come from the germline V gene. CDR3 nucleotide sequence: TGTGCCAGCAGCTTATGGGCCGCAGCCTACGAGCAGTACTTC. As protein: CASSLWAAAYEQYF.

This clone has just one count. The chain combines TRBV2 with TRBJ2-7; D ambiguous. V lost 9 bases to trimming and J lost 3 bases, with 12 bases between them. The CDR3 contains 12 residues. Per the germline V gene, CDR1 is SNHLY and CDR2 is FYNNEI. For the CDR3, the DNA is TGTGCCAGTCGACGGACGAACTACGAGCAGTACTTC. Residues: CASRRTNYEQYF.

This chain links TRBV13 with TRBJ2-1; 9 nucleotides agree with TRBD1. Germline V lookup: CDR1 PRHDT, CDR2 FYEKMQ (reference sequence). The V and J ends lost 6 bases and 2 bases, in that order; junction bases with no gene match: 8. This CDR3 contains 16 residues. The chain's CDR3 is CASSLYRGPPYNEQFF. For the CDR3, the DNA is TGTGCCAGCAGTTTATACAGGGGGCCCCCCTACAATGAGCAGTTCTTC.

The chain recombines TRBV4-1 with TRBJ2-5, with 8 bases that match TRBD2. TRBJ2-7 matches the DNA end more closely, so the J call is doubtful. The CDR3 is made up of 16 amino acids. In germline, CDR1 is MGHRA, CDR2 YSYEKL. CDR3 protein: CASSQVVSGGSYEQYF. The DNA for the CDR3 is TGCGCCAGCAGCCAAGTGGTGAGCGGGGGCTCCTACGAGCAGTACTTC.

The rearrangement links TRBV5-8 to TRBJ2-7; possible D gene TRBD1, 7 bases. The CDR3 runs to 17 residues. Germline lookup yields CDR1 SGHTS and CDR2 YDEGEE. Trimming pared 4 bases from V and 0 bases from J, leaving 20 bases between. The DNA of the CDR3 is TGTGCCAGCAGCGGGGGGTTGGGACAGTGGGGCTCCTACGAGCAGTACTTC. The encoded protein is CASSGGLGQWGSYEQYF.

CDR3 coding DNA: TGTGCCAGCAGCGGGGACTTCGCAACTAACTCCTACGAGCAGTACTTC. Translated: CASSGDFATNSYEQYF. The genes are TRBV5-4 and TRBJ2-7, with D possibly matching TRBD2 (6 bases). CDR1 and CDR2 (germline): SGHNT, YYREEE (reference sequence). There are 16 residues in the CDR3. Trimming shortened V by 4 bases and J by 0 bases, and 17 bases separated the two germline ends.

The J gene is TRBJ2-2, the V gene TRBV9; D unclear. Germline CDR1 and CDR2: SGDLS and YYNGEE. Trimming cost V 0 bases and J 6 bases, with 3 bases left between them. The CDR3 is 12 residues long. The CDR3 DNA is TGTGCCAGCAGCGTAGTTCCCGGGGAGCTGTTTTTT. Translating gives CASSVVPGELFF.

The chain is built from TRBV2 and TRBJ2-2, with D unclear. This CDR3 region has 14 residues. Germline V gives CDR1 SNHLY, CDR2 FYNNEI. V was cut by 0 bases and J by 7 bases, with 9 bases left in between. The DNA of the CDR3 is TGTGCCAGCAGTGAAGCGGGATATAACGGGGAGCTGTTTTTT. Amino acid sequence: CASSEAGYNGELFF.

The chain recombines TRBV7-8 with TRBJ1-2, with D hard to call. This CDR3 is built from 14 residues. In germline, CDR1 is SGHVS, CDR2 FQNEAQ. V lost 4 bases and J lost 4, with 13 bases in between. CDR3 amino acids: CASSSVGPGYGYTF. CDR3 DNA: TGTGCCAGCAGCTCGGTGGGCCCCGGCTATGGCTACACCTTC.

The rearrangement links TRBV6-5 to TRBJ2-7; 7 bases align to TRBD1. This CDR3 region has 15 residues. Losses at the gene ends were 5 bases for V and 0 bases for J; bases not matched to a gene: 7. Germline V gene data show CDR1 as MNHEY and CDR2 as SVGAGI. The CDR3 loop is CASSRARTGSYEQYF. Here the CDR3 DNA reads TGTGCCAGCAGTCGGGCCCGGACAGGCTCCTACGAGCAGTACTTC.

The chain carries TRBV6-5 and TRBJ1-2, with D maybe TRBD1 (5 bases). This CDR3 has 14 amino acids. CDR1 and CDR2 from the germline V gene are MNHEY and SVGAGI. V lost 5 bases to trimming and J lost 8 bases, with 18 bases between them. CDR3 sequence (DNA): TGTGCCAGCAGTGAAGGAAGGGGAATGTGGGGCTACACCTTC. This codes for CASSEGRGMWGYTF.

V gene TRBV28 combines with J gene TRBJ2-5; TRBD2 matches 14 bases. Germline V gene lookup returns CDR1 MDHEN and CDR2 SYDVKM. Losses at the gene ends were 4 bases for V and 2 bases for J; bases not matched to a gene: 6. There are 17 residues in the CDR3. CDR3 coding DNA: TGTGCCAGCAGTTGGCCGGGACTAGCGGGAGAACAAGAGACCCAGTACTTC. Encoded protein: CASSWPGLAGEQETQYF.

The CDR3 sequence: CASTLSGTSGYNEQFF. The CDR3 DNA reads as TGTGCCAGTACCTTATCCGGGACTAGCGGGTACAATGAGCAGTTCTTC. This rearrangement joins TRBV19 to TRBJ2-1; 12 nucleotides match TRBD2. The germline V gene encodes CDR1 LNHDA and CDR2 SQIVND (reference sequence). The CDR3 runs 16 residues. The V and J ends lost 7 bases and 4 bases, in that order; junction bases with no gene match: 8.

This sequence joins TRBV9 and TRBJ2-7, with D unresolved. This CDR3 contains 14 residues. The germline gives CDR1 SGDLS, CDR2 YYNGEE. V gave up 3 bases and J gave up 1 base, with 11 bases separating them. This CDR3 is CASSAIDRSYEQYF. The CDR3 DNA sequence: TGTGCCAGCAGCGCGATCGATCGGTCCTACGAGCAGTACTTC.

The chain couples TRBV15 to TRBJ2-2; no clear D. V was trimmed by 1 base and J by 2 bases, leaving 5 bases between them. Germline values: CDR1 LNHNV, CDR2 YYDKDF (reference sequence). This CDR3 region has 14 residues. The CDR3 DNA reads TGTGCCACCAGCAGAGGAAGAAACACCGGGGAGCTGTTTTTT. Translation: CATSRGRNTGELFF.